Listed here is a single TCR beta chain. Per the study methods: How many nucleated cells were present was estimated from reference gene primer amplification. Assay used: immunoSEQ multiplex PCR; TCRdb lists only in-frame clones, some missing. From that table come the V and J calls and clone size; the DNA was used to work out D and trimming. This table has 100,000 or so clones, around 91% appearing once. The sample is drawn from a study of blood T cell repertoires in COVID-19. Study context: The study drew acute and convalescent COVID-19 samples from the United States, Italy and Spain. In each case, the material was cDNA or gDNA derived from T cells, B-cell-depleted T cells, or PBMCs.

This CDR3 is built from 13 residues. The J segment lost 2 bases and the V segment lost 7 bases, leaving 3 bases of the junction unmatched. The germline gives CDR1 MDHEN, CDR2 SYDVKM. The TCR comes from a woman older than 75 with acute or convalescent COVID-19. The specimen sequenced was peripheral blood. The genes are TRBV28 and TRBJ2-5; 8 bases line up with TRBD2. CDR3 residues: CASISGGQETQYF. CDR3 sequence (DNA): TGTGCCAGCATAAGCGGGGGACAAGAGACCCAGTACTTC.